This TCR beta chain appears in the sequencing data of a study of OX40 agonist ivuxolimab in advanced cancers. About the study: Ivuxolimab is a fully human IgG2 antibody that activates OX40 (CD134). Three patients had partial responses: one hepatocellular carcinoma, two cutaneous melanoma. Dose-escalation patients' cancers were hepatocellular carcinoma, melanoma, renal cell or head and neck cancer.

The table came from immunoSEQ multiplex PCR; TCRdb's copy has only in-frame clones and leaves some out. The sample consists of 85,000 to 95,000 clones, roughly 90% of them appearing once. The CDR3 contains 13 residues. V gave up 5 bases and J gave up 2 bases; unmatched junction bases: 3. Germline V gene sequence: CDR1 SGHNT, CDR2 YYREEE (reference sequence). Sample: CD4+ or CD8+ T cells sorted from blood, taken in a trial of the OX40 agonist ivuxolimab. The chain has TRBV5-4 and TRBJ1-2; TRBD1 matches at 7 bases. The source of this sequence is an adult with an advanced solid tumor such as melanoma, head and neck, liver or kidney cancer. The CDR3 reads CASRVGQNYGYTF. The CDR3, as DNA: TGTGCCAGCAGGGTGGGACAGAACTATGGCTACACCTTC.